The sequence of this T cell receptor (beta chain) was determined in a study of regulatory T cells in long-lasting Graves disease. With iRepertoire HTBI primers and Arm-PCR of CDR3 regions, TCR beta libraries were built. TCRdb itself ran the multiplex PCR reads through MiXCR, one entry per CDR3 protein. The sample holds some 250,000 distinct CDR3 sequences, around 21% seen once. The sample's time point: newly diagnosed GD, antithyroid drugs for less than 3 months. There was RNA extracted from PBMCs, and the TCR library was made from it. Concerning this clonotype: A far more abundant clone sits one base away, making this likely a read error.

The germline V gene encodes CDR1 SGHDT and CDR2 YYEEEE. V was shortened by 4 bases and J by 7 bases, with 21 bases between the two germline ends. The CDR3 runs 15 residues. The TCR sequence derives from a female donor with Graves disease. The sequencing here drew on peripheral blood mononuclear cells (PBMCs), taken at new diagnosis, from a patient treated with antithyroid drugs. V and J are TRBV5-6 and TRBJ2-7; no firm D call. DNA for the CDR3: TGTGCCAGCAGCCCTGGACGGCTCTCCTACAATGAGCAGTACTTC. It codes for CASSPGRLSYNEQYF.